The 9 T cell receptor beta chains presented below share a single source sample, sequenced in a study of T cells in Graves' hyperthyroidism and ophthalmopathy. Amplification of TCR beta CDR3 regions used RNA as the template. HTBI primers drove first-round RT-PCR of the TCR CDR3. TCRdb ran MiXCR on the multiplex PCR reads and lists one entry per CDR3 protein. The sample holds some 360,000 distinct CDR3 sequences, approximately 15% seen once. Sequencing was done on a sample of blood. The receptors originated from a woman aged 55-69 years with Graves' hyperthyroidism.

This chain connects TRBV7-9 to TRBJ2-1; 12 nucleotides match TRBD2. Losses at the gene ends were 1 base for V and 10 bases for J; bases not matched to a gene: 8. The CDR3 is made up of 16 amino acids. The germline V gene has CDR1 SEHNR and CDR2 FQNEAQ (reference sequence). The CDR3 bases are TGTGCCAGCAGCTTAGTCGGGCTAGCGGGAGGGGAGGAGCAGTTCTTC. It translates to CASSLVGLAGGEEQFF. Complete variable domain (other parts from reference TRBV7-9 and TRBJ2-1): DTGVSQNPRHKITKRGQNVTFRCDPISEHNRLYWYRQTLGQGPEFLTYFQNEAQLEKSRLLSDRFSAERPKGSFSTLEIQRTEQGDSAMYLCASSLVGLAGGEEQFFGPGTRLTVL.

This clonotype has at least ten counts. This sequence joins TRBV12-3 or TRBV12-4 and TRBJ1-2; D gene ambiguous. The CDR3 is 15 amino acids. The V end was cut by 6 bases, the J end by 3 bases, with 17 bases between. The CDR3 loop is CASSPRHGPDYGYTF. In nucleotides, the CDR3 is TGTGCCAGCAGCCCTAGACACGGCCCGGACTATGGCTACACCTTC.

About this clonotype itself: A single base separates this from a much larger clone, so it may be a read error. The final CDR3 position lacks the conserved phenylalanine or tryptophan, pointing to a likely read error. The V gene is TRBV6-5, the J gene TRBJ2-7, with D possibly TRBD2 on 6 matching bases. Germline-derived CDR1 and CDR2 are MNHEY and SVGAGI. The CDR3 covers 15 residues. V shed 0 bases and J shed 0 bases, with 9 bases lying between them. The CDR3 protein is CASSYSAGYSYEQYL. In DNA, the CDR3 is TGTGCCAGCAGTTACTCGGCGGGGTACTCCTACGAGCAGTACCTC.

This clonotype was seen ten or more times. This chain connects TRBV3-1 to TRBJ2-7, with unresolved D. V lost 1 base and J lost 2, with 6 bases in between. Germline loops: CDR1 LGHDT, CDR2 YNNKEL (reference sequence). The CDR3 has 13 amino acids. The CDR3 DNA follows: TGTGCCAGCAGCCAAGGCCCAACCTACGAGCAGTACTTC. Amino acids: CASSQGPTYEQYF.

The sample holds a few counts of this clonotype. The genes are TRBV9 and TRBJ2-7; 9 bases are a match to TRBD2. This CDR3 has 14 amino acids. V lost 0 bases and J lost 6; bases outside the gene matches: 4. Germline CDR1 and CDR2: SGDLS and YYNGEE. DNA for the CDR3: TGTGCCAGCAGCGTAGGCGGGAGGGGGTTCGAGCAGTACTTC. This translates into CASSVGGRGFEQYF.

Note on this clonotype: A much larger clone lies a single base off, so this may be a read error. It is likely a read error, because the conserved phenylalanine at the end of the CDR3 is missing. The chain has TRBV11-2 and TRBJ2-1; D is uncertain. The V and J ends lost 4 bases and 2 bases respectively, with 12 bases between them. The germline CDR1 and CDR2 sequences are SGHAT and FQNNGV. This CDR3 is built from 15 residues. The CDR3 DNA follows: TGTGCCAGCAGCTCTAATCGAGGAACCTACAATGAGCAGTTCCTC. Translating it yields CASSSNRGTYNEQFL.

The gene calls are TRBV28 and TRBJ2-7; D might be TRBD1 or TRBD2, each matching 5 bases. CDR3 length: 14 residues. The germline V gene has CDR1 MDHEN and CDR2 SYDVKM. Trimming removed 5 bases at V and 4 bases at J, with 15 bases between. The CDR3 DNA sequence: TGTGCCAGCAGTGCGATCCGGGGCCCTTACGAGCAGTACTTC. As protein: CASSAIRGPYEQYF.

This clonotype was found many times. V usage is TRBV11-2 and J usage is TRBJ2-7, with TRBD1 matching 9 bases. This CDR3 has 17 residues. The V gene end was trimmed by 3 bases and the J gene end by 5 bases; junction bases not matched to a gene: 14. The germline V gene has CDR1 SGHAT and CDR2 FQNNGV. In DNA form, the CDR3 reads TGTGCCAGCAGCTTTGGTTCGGGACAGGGCGCCTCAGACGAGCAGTACTTC. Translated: CASSFGSGQGASDEQYF.

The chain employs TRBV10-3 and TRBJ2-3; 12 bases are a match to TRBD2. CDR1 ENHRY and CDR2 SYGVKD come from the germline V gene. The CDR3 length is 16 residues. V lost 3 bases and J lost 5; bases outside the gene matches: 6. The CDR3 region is CAISERLAGVEDTQYF. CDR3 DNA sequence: TGTGCCATCAGTGAACGACTAGCGGGAGTGGAAGATACGCAGTATTTT.